This is a list of T cell receptor beta chains from one sample in a study of metastatic and nonmetastatic thyroid tumors. TCRdb ran MiXCR on the PCR reads. Of roughly 89,000 clones in the sample, 12% were seen once. Material: tumor tissue. These receptors came from a female donor with papillary thyroid cancer or a benign thyroid nodule (not recorded which). Some clones in this sample may be carry-over from other donors' samples. Each CDR3 is given with its conserved first and last residue. D genes are given only for firm matches. Size is stated for part of the rows, as once, few or many counts, or as a class when the clone is expanded.

D gene	clone size	CDR3 length	J gene	V gene	CDR3 protein	CDR3 DNA
TRBD2	many	16	TRBJ2-1	TRBV11-3	CASSLRTSGNRKEQFF	TGTGCCAGCAGCCTAAGGACTAGCGGGAACCGTAAGGAGCAGTTCTTC
TRBD1	many	14	TRBJ1-4	TRBV6-2/TRBV6-3	CASSYQGASEKLFF	TGTGCCAGCAGTTACCAGGGGGCGAGTGAAAAACTGTTTTTT
.	many	12	TRBJ2-1	TRBV7-9	CASSPLGNEQFF	TGTGCCAGCAGCCCCCTAGGGAATGAGCAGTTCTTC
TRBD2	many	16	TRBJ2-1	TRBV5-5	CASSFLAGDSYNEQFF	TGTGCCAGCAGCTTCCTAGCGGGAGACTCCTACAATGAGCAGTTCTTC
.	many	11	TRBJ2-5	TRBV11-2	CASSPGSAQYF	TGTGCCAGCAGCCCTGGTTCGGCCCAGTACTTC
.	many	14	TRBJ2-7	TRBV15	CATSRAGQTYEQYF	TGTGCCACCAGCAGAGCGGGCCAAACCTACGAGCAGTACTTC
TRBD1	many	17	TRBJ1-1	TRBV5-6	CASSSPGPFGTGAEAFF	TGTGCCAGCAGCTCCCCCGGGCCGTTCGGGACAGGGGCTGAAGCTTTCTTT
.	.	15	TRBJ2-2	TRBV5-1	CASSGGELGTGELFF	TGCGCCAGCTCAGGAGGGGAATTGGGCACCGGGGAGCTGTTTTTT
.	many	16	TRBJ1-1	TRBV27	CASSSLGLGVNTEAFF	TGTGCCAGCAGTTCATTAGGGCTTGGAGTGAACACTGAAGCTTTCTTT
.	many	14	TRBJ2-1	TRBV7-3	CASSSSGGNNEQFF	TGTGCCAGCAGCTCCAGTGGGGGAAACAATGAGCAGTTCTTC
TRBD2	many	16	TRBJ2-5	TRBV6-1	CASSSWKAGGEETQYF	TGTGCCAGCAGTTCATGGAAGGCGGGGGGGGAGGAGACCCAGTACTTC
.	many	15	TRBJ2-1	TRBV19	CASSIGGTSYNEQFF	TGTGCCAGTAGTATTGGCGGGACCTCCTACAATGAGCAGTTCTTC
.	few	14	TRBJ1-4	TRBV7-9	CASSFGQLNEKLFF	TGTGCCAGCAGCTTTGGACAGCTAAATGAAAAACTGTTTTTT
.	few	13	TRBJ2-1	TRBV7-3	CACSDFPENEQFF	TGTGCCTGCAGCGACTTTCCCGAAAATGAGCAGTTCTTC
.	many	12	TRBJ2-2	TRBV5-1	CASSLESGELFF	TGCGCCAGCAGCTTGGAATCCGGGGAGCTGTTTTTT
.	many	13	TRBJ2-7	TRBV7-3	CASSPAYRGEQYF	TGTGCCAGCAGCCCCGCCTACAGAGGCGAGCAGTACTTC
.	many	13	TRBJ2-2	TRBV6-1	CASRNPGIGELFF	TGTGCCAGCAGGAACCCCGGGATCGGGGAGCTGTTTTTT
.	many	12	TRBJ1-1	TRBV12-5	CASGVGDTEAFF	TGTGCTAGTGGAGTAGGGGACACTGAAGCTTTCTTT
TRBD2	many	15	TRBJ2-7	TRBV2	CASSETSGSSYEQYF	TGTGCCAGCAGTGAGACTAGCGGGAGCTCCTACGAGCAGTACTTC
.	.	14	TRBJ2-1	TRBV24-1	CATSSGSSYNEQFF	TGTGCCACCAGTTCAGGGAGCTCCTACAATGAGCAGTTCTTC
TRBD2	.	15	TRBJ2-7	TRBV5-6	CASSAPGLSAYEQYF	TGTGCCAGCAGCGCCCCGGGACTATCGGCTTACGAGCAGTACTTC
.	many	13	TRBJ2-7	TRBV20-1	CSASQGGPYEQYF	TGCAGTGCTTCACAAGGGGGGCCTTACGAGCAGTACTTC
.	few	14	TRBJ1-5	TRBV20-1	CSARFGGGNQPQHF	TGCAGTGCTAGATTCGGGGGGGGCAATCAGCCCCAGCATTTT
TRBD2	few	20	TRBJ2-2	TRBV3-1	CASSQRRLAGRAWGDGEPFF	TGTGCCAGCAGCCAGCGTAGACTAGCGGGACGGGCATGGGGAGACGGGGAGCCGTTTTTT
.	many	12	TRBJ2-3	TRBV7-8	CASSLGTDTQYF	TGTGCCAGCAGCTTAGGCACAGATACGCAGTATTTT
.	many	13	TRBJ1-2	TRBV6-1	CASSHRENYGYTF	TGTGCCAGCAGTCACCGGGAAAACTATGGCTACACCTTC
TRBD1	many	15	TRBJ2-1	TRBV5-4	CASSPGQGNYNEQFF	TGTGCCAGCAGCCCGGGACAGGGGAACTACAATGAGCAGTTCTTC
TRBD1	many	15	TRBJ1-1	TRBV4-1	CASSLSGGSDTEAFF	TGCGCCAGCAGCCTCTCAGGGGGATCTGACACTGAAGCTTTCTTT